This entry features one T cell receptor beta chain sequence. Here immunoSEQ multiplex PCR was the method, and the copy in TCRdb shows in-frame clones only, minus some. The sample holds 90,000 to 150,000 clones, approximately 89% seen once. The data were taken from a study of control samples from healthy donors and cancer patients. The CDR3 totals 16 residues. Looked up from germline, CDR1 is DFQATT and CDR2 is SNEGSKA (reference sequence). V dropped 3 bases and J dropped 0 bases, with 15 bases sitting between them. The sample taken for sequencing was blood. V and J are TRBV20-1 and TRBJ2-4; D remains ambiguous. The sequence derives from a middle-aged man in good health. The CDR3: CSASLPTHLAKNIQYF. In DNA, the CDR3 is TGCAGTGCTAGTTTGCCGACACATCTAGCCAAAAACATTCAGTACTTC.